The TCR beta chain under discussion was sequenced for a study of PD-1 blockade in classical Hodgkin lymphoma. Notes on the study in general: Any patient who commenced nivolumab under 1 year after ASCT was excluded.

The table came from immunoSEQ multiplex PCR; TCRdb's copy has only in-frame clones and leaves some out. The sample yields 95,000 to 100,000 clones, more than 85% seen once. CDR1 and CDR2 (germline): SEHNR, FQNEAQ (reference sequence). The CDR3 is made up of 14 amino acids. The germline V and J ends were trimmed by 5 bases and 6 bases, with 16 bases remaining between them. On this clone itself: Its antigen is still unknown.

Brentuximab vedotin exposure varied, and every patient relapsed after autologous stem cell transplantation. The origin of this receptor is a human donor with classical Hodgkin lymphoma. The rearrangement links TRBV7-9 to TRBJ1-2; TRBD1 might be the D (5 bases). The material sequenced was peripheral blood mononuclear cells (PBMCs), taken before the second cycle of nivolumab. The CDR3 region is CASSRGESTDGYTF. The CDR3 nucleotides are TGTGCCAGCAGCCGGGGGGAGTCCACGGATGGCTACACCTTC.